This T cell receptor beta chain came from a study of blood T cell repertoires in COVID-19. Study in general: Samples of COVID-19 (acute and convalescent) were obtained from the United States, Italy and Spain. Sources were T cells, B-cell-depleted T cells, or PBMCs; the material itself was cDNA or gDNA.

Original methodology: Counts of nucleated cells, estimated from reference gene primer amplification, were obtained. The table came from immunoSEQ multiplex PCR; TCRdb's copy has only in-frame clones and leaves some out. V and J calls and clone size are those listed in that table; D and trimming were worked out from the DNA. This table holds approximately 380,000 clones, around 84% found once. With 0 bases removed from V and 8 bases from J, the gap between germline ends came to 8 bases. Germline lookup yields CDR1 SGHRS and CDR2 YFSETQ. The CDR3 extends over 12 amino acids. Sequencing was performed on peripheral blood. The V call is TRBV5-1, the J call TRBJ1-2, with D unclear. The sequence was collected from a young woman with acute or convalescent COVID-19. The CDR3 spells CASSLGGKGYTF. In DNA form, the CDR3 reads TGCGCCAGCAGCTTGGGAGGAAAAGGCTACACCTTC.